A single sample is the source of the 7 T cell receptor beta chains below, sequenced in a study of blood T cells in healthy people across ages. Primed by a sample-barcoded 5' primer and a J-beta primer mix, a second PCR proceeded for about 7 to 11 cycles. One entry per CDR3 protein results from TCRdb running MiXCR on the 5' RACE reads. The sample contains some 1.5 million distinct CDR3 sequences, 25% to 30% of which appear only once. Sequenced material: blood. These receptors were collected from a woman in her twenties or thirties in good health.

This clonotype has a count of ten or more. The chain couples TRBV3-1 to TRBJ2-7; 7 bases line up with TRBD2. The CDR3 covers 14 residues. Germline values: CDR1 LGHDT, CDR2 YNNKEL (reference sequence). The V segment lost 4 bases and the J segment 6 bases; nucleotides outside the gene matches: 9. CDR3 region: CASSPRVPGGEQYF. CDR3 coding DNA: TGTGCCAGCAGCCCCCGGGTCCCGGGGGGCGAGCAGTACTTC.

At least ten counts were recorded for this clonotype. The J gene is TRBJ2-5, the V gene TRBV3-1; D possibly corresponds to TRBD2 (5 bases). Germline assignment: CDR1 LGHDT and CDR2 YNNKEL (reference sequence). V was trimmed by 1 base and J by 0 bases, leaving 9 bases between them. The CDR3 extends over 15 amino acids. The CDR3 DNA follows: TGTGCCAGCAGCCAAGCTTTGGACTACCAAGAGACCCAGTACTTC. Translated, it gives CASSQALDYQETQYF.

This clonotype was seen only a few times. The chain recombines TRBV12-3 or TRBV12-4 with TRBJ1-2; possibly TRBD1 for D (6 bases). The ends were cut back, 5 bases at V and 0 bases at J, with 19 bases in the middle. The CDR3 contains 17 residues. CDR3 bases: TGTGCCAGCAGTCTTCCCCCTTGGACAGATCCTAACTATGGCTACACCTTC. Encoded protein: CASSLPPWTDPNYGYTF.

The chain couples TRBV7-9 to TRBJ2-5, with 7 bases matching TRBD2. This CDR3 spans 16 amino acids. V dropped 4 bases and J dropped 5; count of bases not matched to a gene: 13. Germline lookup yields CDR1 SEHNR and CDR2 FQNEAQ (reference sequence). The CDR3 protein is CASSSLVGRERETQYF. CDR3 DNA sequence: TGTGCCAGCAGCTCATTGGTAGGGCGGGAGAGGGAGACCCAGTACTTC. The entire variable domain, with the rest obtained from reference TRBV7-9 and TRBJ2-5, is as follows: DTGVSQNPRHKITKRGQNVTFRCDPISEHNRLYWYRQTLGQGPEFLTYFQNEAQLEKSRLLSDRFSAERPKGSFSTLEIQRTEQGDSAMYLCASSSLVGRERETQYFGPGTRLLVL.

A remark on this clonotype: The junction differs from germline at one of its ends, possibly a read error. The rearrangement uses TRBV12-3 or TRBV12-4 and TRBJ2-3, with D hard to call. The CDR3 consists of 15 residues. The CDR3 spells CACSPAWLNTDTQYF. The CDR3 DNA follows: TGTGCCTGCAGTCCCGCATGGCTCAACACAGATACGCAGTATTTT.

This clonotype was seen ten or more times. The rearrangement uses TRBV6-6 and TRBJ1-5; D is unresolved. The germline V gene encodes CDR1 MNHNY and CDR2 SVGAGI (reference sequence). V lost 5 bases and J lost 7, with 9 bases in between. The CDR3 has 12 amino acids. The CDR3 loop is CASSDLNQPQHF. The CDR3 nucleotides read TGTGCCAGCAGTGACCTAAACCAGCCCCAGCATTTT.

This clonotype turned up a few times. V is TRBV12-3 or TRBV12-4 and J is TRBJ1-1; D unresolved. The V and J ends lost 7 bases and 0 bases respectively, with 15 bases between them. CDR3 size: 15 residues. The CDR3 is CASNNRNSLNTEAFF. The DNA for the CDR3 is TGTGCCAGCAATAATAGGAACAGCTTGAACACTGAAGCTTTCTTT.